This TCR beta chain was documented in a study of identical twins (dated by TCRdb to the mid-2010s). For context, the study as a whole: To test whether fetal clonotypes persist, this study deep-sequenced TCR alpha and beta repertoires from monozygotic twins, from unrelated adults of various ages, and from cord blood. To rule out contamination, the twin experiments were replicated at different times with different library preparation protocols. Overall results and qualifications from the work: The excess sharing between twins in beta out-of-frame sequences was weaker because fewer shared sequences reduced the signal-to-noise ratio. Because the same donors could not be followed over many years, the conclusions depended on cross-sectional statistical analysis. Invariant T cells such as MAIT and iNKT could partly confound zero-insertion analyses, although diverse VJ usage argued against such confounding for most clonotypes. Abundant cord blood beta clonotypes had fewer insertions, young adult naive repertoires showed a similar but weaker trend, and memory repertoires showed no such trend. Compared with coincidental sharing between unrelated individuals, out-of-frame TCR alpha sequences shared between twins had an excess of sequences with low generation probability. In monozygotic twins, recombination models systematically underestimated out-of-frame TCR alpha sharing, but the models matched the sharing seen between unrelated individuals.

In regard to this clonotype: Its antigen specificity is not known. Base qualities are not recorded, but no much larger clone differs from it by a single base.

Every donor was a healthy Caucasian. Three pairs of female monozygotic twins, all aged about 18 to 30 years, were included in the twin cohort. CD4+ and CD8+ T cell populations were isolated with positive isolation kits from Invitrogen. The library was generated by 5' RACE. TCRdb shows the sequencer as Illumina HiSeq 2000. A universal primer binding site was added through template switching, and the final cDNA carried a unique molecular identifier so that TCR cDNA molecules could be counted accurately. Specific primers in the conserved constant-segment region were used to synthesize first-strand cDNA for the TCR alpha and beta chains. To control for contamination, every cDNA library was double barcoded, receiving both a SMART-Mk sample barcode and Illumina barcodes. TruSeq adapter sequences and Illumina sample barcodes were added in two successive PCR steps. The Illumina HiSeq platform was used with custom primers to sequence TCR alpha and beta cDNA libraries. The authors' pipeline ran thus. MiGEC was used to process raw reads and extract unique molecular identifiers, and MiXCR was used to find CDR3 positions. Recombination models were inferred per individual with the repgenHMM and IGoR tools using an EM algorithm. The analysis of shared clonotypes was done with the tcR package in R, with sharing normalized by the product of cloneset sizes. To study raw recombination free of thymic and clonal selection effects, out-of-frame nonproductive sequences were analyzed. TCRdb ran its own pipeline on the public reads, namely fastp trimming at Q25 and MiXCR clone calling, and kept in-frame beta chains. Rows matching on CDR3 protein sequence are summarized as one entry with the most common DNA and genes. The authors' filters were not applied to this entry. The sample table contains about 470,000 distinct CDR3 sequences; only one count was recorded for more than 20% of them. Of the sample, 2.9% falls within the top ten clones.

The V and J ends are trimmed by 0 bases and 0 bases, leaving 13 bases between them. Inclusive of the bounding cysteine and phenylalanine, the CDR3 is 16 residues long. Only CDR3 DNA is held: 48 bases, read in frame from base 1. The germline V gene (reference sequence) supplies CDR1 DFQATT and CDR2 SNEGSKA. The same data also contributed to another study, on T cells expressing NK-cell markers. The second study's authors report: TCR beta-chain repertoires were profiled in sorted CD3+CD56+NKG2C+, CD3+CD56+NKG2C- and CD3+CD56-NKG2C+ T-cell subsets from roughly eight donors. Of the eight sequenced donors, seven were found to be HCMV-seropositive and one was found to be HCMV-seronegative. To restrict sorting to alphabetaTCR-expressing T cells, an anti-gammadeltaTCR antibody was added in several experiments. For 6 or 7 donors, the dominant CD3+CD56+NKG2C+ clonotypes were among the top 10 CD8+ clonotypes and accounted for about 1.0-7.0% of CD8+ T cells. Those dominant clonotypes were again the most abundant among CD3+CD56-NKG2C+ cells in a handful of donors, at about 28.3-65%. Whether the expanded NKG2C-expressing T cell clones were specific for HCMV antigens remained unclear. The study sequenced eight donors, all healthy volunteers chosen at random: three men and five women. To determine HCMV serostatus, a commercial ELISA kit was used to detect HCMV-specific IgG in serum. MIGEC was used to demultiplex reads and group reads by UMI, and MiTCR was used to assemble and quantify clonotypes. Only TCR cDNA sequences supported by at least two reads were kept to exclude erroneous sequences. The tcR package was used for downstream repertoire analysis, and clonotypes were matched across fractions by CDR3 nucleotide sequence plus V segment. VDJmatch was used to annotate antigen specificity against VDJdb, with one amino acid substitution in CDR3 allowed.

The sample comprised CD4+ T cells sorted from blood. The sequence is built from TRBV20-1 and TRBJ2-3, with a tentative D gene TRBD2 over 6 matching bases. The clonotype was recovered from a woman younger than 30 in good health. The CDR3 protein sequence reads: CSARDQGGPSTDTQYF. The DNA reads TGCAGTGCTAGAGATCAGGGAGGCCCTAGCACAGATACGCAGTATTTT.